This is a list of T cell receptor beta chains from one sample in a study of blood T cells in healthy people across ages. TCRdb reprocessed the 5' RACE reads with MiXCR, giving one entry per CDR3 protein. The sample holds 1.8 million or so distinct CDR3 sequences, 30% to 40% seen once. Sequenced material: blood. The source of these receptors is a human donor in good health. Both conserved end residues are part of each CDR3. D genes are given only for firm matches. Clone size is shown for a subset of rows, as once, few, many or a class of expanded clone.

size	V	D	J	DNA	CDR3
.	TRBV12-3/TRBV12-4	TRBD2	TRBJ2-3	TGTGCCAGCAGACCCCGGACTAGCGTCCTCACAGATACGCAGTATTTT	CASRPRTSVLTDTQYF
many	TRBV5-1	.	TRBJ2-1	TGCGCCAGCAGCTTGACTAGAGGTAATGAGCAGTTCTTC	CASSLTRGNEQFF
.	TRBV20-1	TRBD1	TRBJ1-4	TGCAGTGCTAGAGATCCCCCTTACACCGGGACAGGGAGATCCGTGGCTAATGAAAAACTGTTTTTT	CSARDPPYTGTGRSVANEKLFF
.	TRBV27	.	TRBJ2-7	TGTGCCAGCAGTTCAGTTTCGAGGGGGTTGATCGAAGAGCAGTACTTC	CASSSVSRGLIEEQYF
few	TRBV5-1	.	TRBJ2-2	TGCGCCAGCACCTTTTCCTCGTATAGGTCTAAGAACACCGGGGAGCTGTTTTTT	CASTFSSYRSKNTGELFF
.	TRBV5-1	.	TRBJ2-3	TGCGCCAGCAGCGCACTAGGAGATACGCAGTATTTT	CASSALGDTQYF
few	TRBV29-1	TRBD1	TRBJ1-1	TGCAGCGTGAGGGGTGGGGACAGTTGGCACACTGAAGCTTTCTTT	CSVRGGDSWHTEAFF
.	TRBV7-2	.	TRBJ1-4	TGTGCCAGCAGCTTAGATCCCTGGAGGGGCAGCGAAAAACTGTTTTTT	CASSLDPWRGSEKLFF
few	TRBV20-1	.	TRBJ2-5	TGCAGTGCCCCCGAGGATCGGGAGACCCAGTACTTC	CSAPEDRETQYF
few	TRBV6-5	TRBD1	TRBJ1-2	TGTGCCAGCAGCTACGATACAGGGGGAAACTATGGCTACACCTTC	CASSYDTGGNYGYTF
.	TRBV6-2/TRBV6-3	.	TRBJ2-1	TGTGCCAGCATACCCCGGGGGTCCTCCTACAATGAGCAGTTCTTC	CASIPRGSSYNEQFF
.	TRBV20-1	TRBD2	TRBJ2-5	TGCAGTGCTACGGCTAGCGGGGGGGTGGAGACCCAGTACTTC	CSATASGGVETQYF
once	TRBV20-1	.	TRBJ1-2	TGCAGTGCTAGCGGGGGATCGTATGGCTACACCTTC	CSASGGSYGYTF
.	TRBV7-3	.	TRBJ2-4	TGTGCCAGCAGCGCGGGTCCTGGCAACATTCAGTACTTC	CASSAGPGNIQYF
many	TRBV28	.	TRBJ2-7	TGTGCCAGCACACCCACGGGCCTCTCCTACGAGCAGTACTTC	CASTPTGLSYEQYF
once	TRBV20-1	.	TRBJ1-3	TGCAGTGCTAGGGAAGCGGGCTCTGGAAACACCATATATTTT	CSAREAGSGNTIYF